This T cell receptor (beta chain) comes out of a study of OX40 agonist ivuxolimab in advanced cancers. Study as a whole: Ivuxolimab, an agonist antibody against OX40 (CD134), was given to patients. Study-wide points: Compared with CD4+, CD8+ T cells on average had more expanded clones.

Clones were sequenced by immunoSEQ multiplex PCR, and TCRdb holds only the in-frame ones, with some missing. The table includes approximately 50,000 clones, around 94% detected once. With regard to this clone: The antigen is undetermined.

J lost 8 bases, V lost 4 bases, and 12 bases had no gene match. CDR3 length: 16 residues. CDR1 SGDLS and CDR2 YYNGEE come from the germline V gene. The chain carries TRBV9 and TRBJ2-1, with 10 positions matching TRBD2. The sequence was obtained from an adult with an advanced solid tumor such as melanoma, head and neck, liver or kidney cancer. Sequences were derived from CD4+ or CD8+ T cells sorted from blood, sampled in a trial of the OX40 agonist ivuxolimab. The CDR3 nucleotides read TGTGCCAGCAGCCCACAAGCGGGAGGGCCCAGGGATGAGCAGTTCTTC. Translating gives CASSPQAGGPRDEQFF.